This T cell receptor beta chain was sequenced for a study of CD8+CD57+ T cells in acquired aplastic anemia. Findings of the study overall: About 28 sequences, all CD8+ CDR3, were shared between patients and controls.

Between the trimmed V and J ends, which lost 5 bases and 2 bases, there was a span of 19 bases. This CDR3 spans 17 amino acids. Germline-derived CDR1 and CDR2 are SGHVS and FQNEAQ. All patients picked for sequencing had shown, by flow cytometry, an expansion of CD8+CD57+ cells. This clonotype has only a few counts. Its antigen remains unknown. Genomic DNA was employed as the template in profiling TCR beta VDJ and CDR3. TCRdb reprocessed the reads via MiXCR and lists one record per CDR3 protein. The repertoire includes 200,000 to 300,000 distinct CDR3 sequences, about 80% of them detected once, and around 40% sits in the top ten.

The clonotype was recovered from a human donor with aplastic anemia. V usage is TRBV7-8 and J usage is TRBJ1-5; D remains ambiguous. The sample comprised sorted CD4+, CD8+, or CD8+CD57+ T cells (not recorded which) from PBMCs. CDR3 sequence: CASSPSPSTRGNQPQHF. CDR3 bases: TGTGCCAGCAGCCCGAGTCCCAGTACCCGTGGCAATCAGCCCCAGCATTTT.